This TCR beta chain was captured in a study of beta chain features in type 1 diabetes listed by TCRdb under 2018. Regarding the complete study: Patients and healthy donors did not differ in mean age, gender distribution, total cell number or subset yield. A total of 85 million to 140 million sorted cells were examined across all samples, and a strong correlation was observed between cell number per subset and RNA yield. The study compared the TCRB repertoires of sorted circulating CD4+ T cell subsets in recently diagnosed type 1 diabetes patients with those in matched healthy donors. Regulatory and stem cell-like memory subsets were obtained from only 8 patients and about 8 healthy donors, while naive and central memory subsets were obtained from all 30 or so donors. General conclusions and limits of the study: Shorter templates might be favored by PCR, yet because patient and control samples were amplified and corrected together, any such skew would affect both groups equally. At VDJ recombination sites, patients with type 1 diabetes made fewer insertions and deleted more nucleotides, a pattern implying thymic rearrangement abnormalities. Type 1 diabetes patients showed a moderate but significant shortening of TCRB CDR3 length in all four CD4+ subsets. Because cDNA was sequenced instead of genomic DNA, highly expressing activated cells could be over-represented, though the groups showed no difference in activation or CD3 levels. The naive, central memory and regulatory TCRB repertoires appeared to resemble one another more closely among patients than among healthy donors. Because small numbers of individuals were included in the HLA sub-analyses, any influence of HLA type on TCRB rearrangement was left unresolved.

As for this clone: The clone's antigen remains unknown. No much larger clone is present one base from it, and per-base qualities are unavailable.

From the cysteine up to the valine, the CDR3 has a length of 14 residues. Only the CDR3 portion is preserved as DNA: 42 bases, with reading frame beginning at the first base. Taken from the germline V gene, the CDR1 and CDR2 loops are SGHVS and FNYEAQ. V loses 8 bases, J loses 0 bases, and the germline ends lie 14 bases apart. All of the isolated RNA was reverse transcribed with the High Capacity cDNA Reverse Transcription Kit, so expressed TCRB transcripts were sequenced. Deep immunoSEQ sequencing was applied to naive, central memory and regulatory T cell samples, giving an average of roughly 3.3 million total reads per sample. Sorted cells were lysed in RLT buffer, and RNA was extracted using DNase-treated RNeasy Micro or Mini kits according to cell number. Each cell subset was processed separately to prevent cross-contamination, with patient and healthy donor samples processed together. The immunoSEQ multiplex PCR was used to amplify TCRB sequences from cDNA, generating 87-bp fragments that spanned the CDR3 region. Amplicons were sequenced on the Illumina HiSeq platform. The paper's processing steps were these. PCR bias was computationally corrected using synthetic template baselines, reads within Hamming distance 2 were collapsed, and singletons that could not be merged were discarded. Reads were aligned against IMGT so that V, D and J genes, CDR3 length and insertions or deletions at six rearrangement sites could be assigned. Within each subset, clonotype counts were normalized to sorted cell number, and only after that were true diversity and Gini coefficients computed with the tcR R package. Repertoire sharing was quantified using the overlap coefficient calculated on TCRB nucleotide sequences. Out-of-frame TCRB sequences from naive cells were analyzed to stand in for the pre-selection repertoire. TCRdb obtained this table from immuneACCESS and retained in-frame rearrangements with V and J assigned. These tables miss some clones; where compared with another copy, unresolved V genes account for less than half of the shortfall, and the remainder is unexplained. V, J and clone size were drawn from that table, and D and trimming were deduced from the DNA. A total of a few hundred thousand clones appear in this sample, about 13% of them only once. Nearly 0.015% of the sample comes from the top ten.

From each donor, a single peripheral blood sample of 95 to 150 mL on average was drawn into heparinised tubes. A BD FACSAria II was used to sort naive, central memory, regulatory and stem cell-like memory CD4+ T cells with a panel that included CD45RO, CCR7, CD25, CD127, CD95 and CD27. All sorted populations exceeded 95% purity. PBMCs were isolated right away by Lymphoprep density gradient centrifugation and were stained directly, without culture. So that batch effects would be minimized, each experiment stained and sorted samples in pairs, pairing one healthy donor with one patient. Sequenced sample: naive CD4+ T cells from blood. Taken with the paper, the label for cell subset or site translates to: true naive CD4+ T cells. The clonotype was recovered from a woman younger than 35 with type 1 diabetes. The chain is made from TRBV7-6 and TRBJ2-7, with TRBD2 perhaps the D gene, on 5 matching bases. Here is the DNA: TGTGCCAGCCGACACTCCCGGGACTCCTACGAGCAGTACGTC. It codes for CASRHSRDSYEQYV.